This T cell receptor beta chain was sequenced for a study of cytomegalovirus exposure and HLA in healthy donors. Study as a whole: As an earlier analysis found, roughly 180 million T cells yielded about 120 million unique TCR beta sequences. Study results and caveats: Both high specificity and high sensitivity reportedly marked the classifier's diagnosis of cytomegalovirus status.

With respect to this clone: Its antigen is as yet unknown.

Per the germline V gene, CDR1 is LNHDA and CDR2 is SQIVND (reference sequence). V was pared by 4 bases and J by 6 bases, with 5 bases of the junction left unmatched. The CDR3 contains 14 residues. This PCR relied on a set of 60 Vbeta primers and 13 Jbeta primers. The protocol was immunoSEQ multiplex PCR, while the TCRdb copy is restricted to in-frame clones and leaves out a portion. The sample records 85,000 to 90,000 clones, around 85% being singletons. Material for sequencing was PBMCs. This clonotype originated in a man aged 35 to 55 in good health and CMV-seropositive. The rearrangement uses TRBV19 and TRBJ2-1; 8 bases map to TRBD2. The CDR3 here is CASSSGRIGNEQFF. CDR3 nucleotides: TGTGCCAGTAGTAGCGGGAGGATCGGCAATGAGCAGTTCTTC.